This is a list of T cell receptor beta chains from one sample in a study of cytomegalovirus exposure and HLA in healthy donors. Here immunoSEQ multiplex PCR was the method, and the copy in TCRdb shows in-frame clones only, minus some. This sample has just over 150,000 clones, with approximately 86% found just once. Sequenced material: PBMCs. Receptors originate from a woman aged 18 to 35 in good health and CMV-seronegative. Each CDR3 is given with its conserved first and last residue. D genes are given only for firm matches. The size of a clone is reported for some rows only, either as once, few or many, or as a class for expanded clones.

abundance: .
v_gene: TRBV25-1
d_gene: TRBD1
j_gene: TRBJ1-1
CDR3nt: TGTGCCACCCGAAGGTCCGGACAGGATGAAGCTTTCTTT
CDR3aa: CATRRSGQDEAFF

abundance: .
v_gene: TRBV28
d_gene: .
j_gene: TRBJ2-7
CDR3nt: TGTGCCAGCCAGAGGGCTGGCAACTACGAGCAGTACTTC
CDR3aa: CASQRAGNYEQYF

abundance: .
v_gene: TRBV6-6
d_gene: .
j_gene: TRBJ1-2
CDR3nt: TGTGCCAGCAGTTACTCTGCGGAAAACTATGGCTACACCTTC
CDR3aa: CASSYSAENYGYTF

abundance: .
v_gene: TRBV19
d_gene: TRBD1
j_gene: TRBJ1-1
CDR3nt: TGTGCCAGTAGGCAGGGGGCCACTGAAGCTTTCTTT
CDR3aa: CASRQGATEAFF

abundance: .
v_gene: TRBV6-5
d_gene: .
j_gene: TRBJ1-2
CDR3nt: TGTGCCAGCAGTTTCGAAGGGAGGGCTGGCTACACCTTC
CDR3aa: CASSFEGRAGYTF

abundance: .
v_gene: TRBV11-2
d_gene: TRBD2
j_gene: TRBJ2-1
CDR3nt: TGTGCCAGCAGCGCATCTCGGACTAGCGGTTACAATGAGCAGTTCTTC
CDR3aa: CASSASRTSGYNEQFF

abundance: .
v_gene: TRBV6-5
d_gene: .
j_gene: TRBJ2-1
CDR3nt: TGTGCCAGCAGTTCCAGGGTCAATGAGCAGTTCTTC
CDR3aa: CASSSRVNEQFF

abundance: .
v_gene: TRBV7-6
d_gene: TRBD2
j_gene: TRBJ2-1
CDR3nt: TGTGCCAGCAGCCCAGGGACTAGCCCCCCCAATGAGCAGTTCTTC
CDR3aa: CASSPGTSPPNEQFF

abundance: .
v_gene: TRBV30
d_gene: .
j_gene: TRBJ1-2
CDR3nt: TGTGCCTGGAGTGCTGGCAACTATGGCTACACCTTC
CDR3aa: CAWSAGNYGYTF

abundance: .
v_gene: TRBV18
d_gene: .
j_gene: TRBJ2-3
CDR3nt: TGTGCCAGCTCCGTCCGGCAGGGGTCCAGGCATGGCACAGATACGCAGTATTTT
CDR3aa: CASSVRQGSRHGTDTQYF

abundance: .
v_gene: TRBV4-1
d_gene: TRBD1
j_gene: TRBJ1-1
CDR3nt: TGCGCCAGCAGCCGACCGGACAGGGGAAATGGACGGCCGGCTTTCTTT
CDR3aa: CASSRPDRGNGRPAFF

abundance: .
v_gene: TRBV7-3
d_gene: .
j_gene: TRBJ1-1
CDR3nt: TGTGCCAGCAGCTCCAACATGAACACTGAAGCTTTCTTT
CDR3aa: CASSSNMNTEAFF

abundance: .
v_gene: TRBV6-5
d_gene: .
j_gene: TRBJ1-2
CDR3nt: TGTGCCAGCAGCCTTCTCCCCCTCGATGGCTACACCTTC
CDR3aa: CASSLLPLDGYTF

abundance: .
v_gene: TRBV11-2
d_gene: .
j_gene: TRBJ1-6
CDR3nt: TGTGCCAGCAGCTTAACAGGGTATAGTGGTAGTGATTCACCCCTCCACTTT
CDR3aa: CASSLTGYSGSDSPLHF

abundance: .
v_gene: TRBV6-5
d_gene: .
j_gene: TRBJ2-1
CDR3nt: TGTGCCAGCAGTTACCCGGGGGAGCAGTTCTTC
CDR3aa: CASSYPGEQFF

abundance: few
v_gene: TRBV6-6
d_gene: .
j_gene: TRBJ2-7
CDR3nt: TGTGCCAGCAGTAACAGGGATAACCACGAGCAGTACTTC
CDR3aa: CASSNRDNHEQYF

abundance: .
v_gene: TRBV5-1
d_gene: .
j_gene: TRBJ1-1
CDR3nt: TGCGCCAGCAGCCCCGGAGGGGTAGAGGACACTGAAGCCTTCTTT
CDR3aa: CASSPGGVEDTEAFF

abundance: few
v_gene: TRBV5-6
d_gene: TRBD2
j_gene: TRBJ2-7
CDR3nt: TGTGCCAGCAGCTTAGGACTAGCGGTGGACGAGCAGTACTTC
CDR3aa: CASSLGLAVDEQYF

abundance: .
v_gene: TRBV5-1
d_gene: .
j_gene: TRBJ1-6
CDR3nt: TGCGCCAGCAGCTTGGAACAGGGAGCAGGATCACCCCTCCACTTT
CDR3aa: CASSLEQGAGSPLHF

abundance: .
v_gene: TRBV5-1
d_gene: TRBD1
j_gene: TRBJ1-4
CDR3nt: TGCGCCAGCAGCTTGACAGGGGCCTTTGATGAAAAACTGTTTTTT
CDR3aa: CASSLTGAFDEKLFF

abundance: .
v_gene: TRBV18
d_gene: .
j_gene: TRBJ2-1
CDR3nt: TGTGCCAGCTCACCTTCCCGGGACTCTTACAATGAGCAGTTCTTC
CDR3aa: CASSPSRDSYNEQFF

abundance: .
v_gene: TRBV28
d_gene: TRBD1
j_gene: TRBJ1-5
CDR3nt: TGTGCCAGCAGCCCGGGACAGCGTAATCAGCCCCAGCATTTT
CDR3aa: CASSPGQRNQPQHF

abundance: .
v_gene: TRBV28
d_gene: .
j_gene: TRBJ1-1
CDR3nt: TGTGCCAGCAGTTTATTGGGAGCCGGGGAAGCTTTCTTT
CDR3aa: CASSLLGAGEAFF

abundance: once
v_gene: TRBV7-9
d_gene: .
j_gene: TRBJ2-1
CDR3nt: TGTGCCAGCAGCTTAGCGGCTAGTTTCCTCTTC
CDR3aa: CASSLAASFLF

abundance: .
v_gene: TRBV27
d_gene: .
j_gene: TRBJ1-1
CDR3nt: TGTGCCAGCAGTTCCGGGAACACTGAAGCTTTCTTT
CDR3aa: CASSSGNTEAFF

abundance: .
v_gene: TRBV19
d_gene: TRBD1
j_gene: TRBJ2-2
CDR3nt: TGTGCCAGTAGGCGACAGGGGGCGACCGGGGAGCTGTTTTTT
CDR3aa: CASRRQGATGELFF

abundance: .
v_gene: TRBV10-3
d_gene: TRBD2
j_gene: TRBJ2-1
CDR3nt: TGTGCCATCAGTGAGTTCCTGTTTACTAGCGGGAGAATTGGCGAGCAGTTCTTC
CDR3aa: CAISEFLFTSGRIGEQFF

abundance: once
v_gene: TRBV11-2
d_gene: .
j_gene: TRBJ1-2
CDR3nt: TGTGCCAGCAGTCTACTCCAGATTCCGGGTTCAACTAATGGCTACACCTTC
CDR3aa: CASSLLQIPGSTNGYTF

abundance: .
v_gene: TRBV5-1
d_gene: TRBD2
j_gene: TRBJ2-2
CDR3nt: TGCGCCAGCAACCCGGGGGGGGTCGGCGGGGAGCTGTTTTTT
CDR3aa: CASNPGGVGGELFF

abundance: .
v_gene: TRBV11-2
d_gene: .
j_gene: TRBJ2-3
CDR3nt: TGTGCCAGCAGCTCGACTAGGCCTTCAGATACGCAGTATTTT
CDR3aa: CASSSTRPSDTQYF

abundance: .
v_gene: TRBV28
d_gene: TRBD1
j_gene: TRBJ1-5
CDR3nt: TGTGCCAGCAGACCAATTGGGGACAGGACCAATCAGCCCCAGCATTTT
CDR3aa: CASRPIGDRTNQPQHF

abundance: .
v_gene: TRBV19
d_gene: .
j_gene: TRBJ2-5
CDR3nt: TGTGCCAGTAGTATAGATGCCGGGGAAGAGACCCAGTACTTC
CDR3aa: CASSIDAGEETQYF

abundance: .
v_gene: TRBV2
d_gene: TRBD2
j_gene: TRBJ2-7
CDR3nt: TGTGCCAGCAGCCTGCGGGAGGGCAGGGTCTACGAGCAGTACTTC
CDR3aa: CASSLREGRVYEQYF

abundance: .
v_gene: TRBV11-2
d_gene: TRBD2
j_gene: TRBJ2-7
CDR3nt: TGTGCCAGCAGCTTAGCTGCGGGGGAAACCTACGAGCAGTACTTC
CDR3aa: CASSLAAGETYEQYF

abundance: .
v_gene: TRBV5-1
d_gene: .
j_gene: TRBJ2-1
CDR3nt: TGCGCCAGCAGCTTTGTGGGAGGAAATGAGCAGTTCTTC
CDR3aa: CASSFVGGNEQFF

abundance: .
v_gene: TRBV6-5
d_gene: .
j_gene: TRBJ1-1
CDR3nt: TGTGCCAGCAGCAACAGGGTGATGAACACTGAAGCTTTCTTT
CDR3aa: CASSNRVMNTEAFF

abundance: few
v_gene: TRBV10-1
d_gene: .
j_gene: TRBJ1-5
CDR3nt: TGCGCCACCGCCAGAAGTGGCAATCAGCCCCAGCATTTT
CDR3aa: CATARSGNQPQHF

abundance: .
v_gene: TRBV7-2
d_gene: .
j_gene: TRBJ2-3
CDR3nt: TGTGCCAGCAGCCGCGTAGGAGGTCCAGATACGCAGTATTTT
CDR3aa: CASSRVGGPDTQYF

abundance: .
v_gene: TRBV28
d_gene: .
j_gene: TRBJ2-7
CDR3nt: TGTGCCAGCAGTGAATACAGCAGCCGATACTACGAGCAGTACTTC
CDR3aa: CASSEYSSRYYEQYF

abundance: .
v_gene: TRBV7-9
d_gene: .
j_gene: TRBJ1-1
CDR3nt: TGTGCCAGCAGCTCATATCGGGGGACCGCTGAAGCTTTCTTT
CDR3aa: CASSSYRGTAEAFF

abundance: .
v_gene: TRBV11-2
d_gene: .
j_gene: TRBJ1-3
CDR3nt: TGTGCCAGCAGACTAGGGATCGACTCTGGAAACACCATATATTTT
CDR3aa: CASRLGIDSGNTIYF

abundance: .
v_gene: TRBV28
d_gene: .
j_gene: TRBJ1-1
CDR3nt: TGTGCCAGCAGATGGACAGCCCAAAGTACCGATGAAGCTTTCTTT
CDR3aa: CASRWTAQSTDEAFF

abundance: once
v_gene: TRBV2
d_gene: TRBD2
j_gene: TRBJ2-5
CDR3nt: TGTGCCAGCAGTGAAGGCCGGTGGGGGGGACAAGAGACCCAGTACTTC
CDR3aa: CASSEGRWGGQETQYF

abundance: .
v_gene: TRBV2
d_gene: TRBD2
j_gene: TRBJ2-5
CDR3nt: TGTGCCAGCAGAGGGGCGGGGGAAGAGACCCAGTACTTC
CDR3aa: CASRGAGEETQYF

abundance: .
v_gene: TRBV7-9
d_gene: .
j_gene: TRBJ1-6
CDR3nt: TGTGCCAGCAAGGGGCCCGGGGGATATTCACCCCTCCACTTT
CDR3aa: CASKGPGGYSPLHF

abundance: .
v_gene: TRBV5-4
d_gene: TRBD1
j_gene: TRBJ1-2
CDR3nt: TGTGCCAGCAGTCCCGCCAGGGGGGAAACCAACTATGGCTACCCCTTC
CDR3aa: CASSPARGETNYGYPF

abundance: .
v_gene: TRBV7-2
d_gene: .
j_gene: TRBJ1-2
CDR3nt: TGTGCCAGCAGCTTAGTGGCCAGTTCCGTCACCTTC
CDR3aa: CASSLVASSVTF

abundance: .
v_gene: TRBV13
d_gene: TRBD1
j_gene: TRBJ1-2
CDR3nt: TGTGCCAGCAGCGAGAGGGACAGGGAGTATGGCTACACCTTC
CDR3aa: CASSERDREYGYTF